These 26 T cell receptor beta chains originate from one sample sequenced in a study of cytomegalovirus exposure and HLA in healthy donors. Primers for the PCR totalled 60 Vbeta and 13 Jbeta. TCRdb keeps only in-frame clones here, not all; method: immunoSEQ multiplex PCR. The sample includes about 160,000 clones, 65% to 85% of them seen just once. The specimen was PBMCs. The receptors here all came from a man aged 40-55 years in good health and CMV-seropositive.

The rearrangement uses TRBV7-9 and TRBJ2-1; a weak D match, TRBD2 (5 bases). The CDR3 extends over 11 amino acids. Germline assignment: CDR1 SEHNR and CDR2 FQNEAQ (reference sequence). V was shortened by 6 bases and J by 12 bases, with 12 bases between the two germline ends. CDR3 coding DNA: TGTGCCAGCAGTCCTGAGGGTGGGCAGTTCTTC. Protein: CASSPEGGQFF.

This chain connects TRBV18 to TRBJ2-3; 8 bases line up with TRBD1. The CDR3 consists of 14 residues. CDR1 is KGHSH, CDR2 LQKENI, per germline. The J segment lost 4 bases and the V segment lost 0 bases, leaving 0 bases of the junction unmatched. The CDR3: CASSPPQGADTQYF. CDR3 coding DNA: TGTGCCAGCTCACCACCACAGGGGGCAGATACGCAGTATTTT.

The chain couples TRBV27 to TRBJ1-6; 8 bases are shared with TRBD1. Per the germline V gene, CDR1 is MNHEY and CDR2 is SMNVEV (reference sequence). The CDR3 is made up of 16 amino acids. J was trimmed by 4 bases and V by 6 bases; bases with no gene match: 8. The CDR3 nucleotides read TGTGCCAGCAGCCAAGGACAGGGCAGATATAATTCACCCCTCCACTTT. Protein sequence: CASSQGQGRYNSPLHF.

V gene TRBV4-2 combines with J gene TRBJ2-3; no reliable D call. This CDR3 contains 14 residues. Germline loops: CDR1 LGHNA, CDR2 YNFKEQ. Trimming took 1 base from V and 2 from J, leaving 7 bases between them. CDR3 bases: TGTGCCAGCAGCCAAGCGGTTATCACAGATACGCAGTATTTT. Protein sequence: CASSQAVITDTQYF.

V is TRBV5-6 and J is TRBJ2-3, with 9 positions matching TRBD1. Trimming cost V 4 bases and J 4 bases; bases outside gene matches: 7. The CDR3 totals 15 residues. Germline-derived CDR1 and CDR2 are SGHDT and YYEEEE. The CDR3 DNA reads TGTGCCAGCAGCCCCGGACAGGGGACACCAGATACGCAGTATTTT. This translates into CASSPGQGTPDTQYF.

The genes are TRBV2 and TRBJ1-4; the match to TRBD1 covers 7 bases. After removal of 6 bases from V and 6 bases from J, the junction contained 4 bases not matched to a gene. The CDR3 has 13 amino acids. Germline V gene lookup returns CDR1 SNHLY and CDR2 FYNNEI. The CDR3 region has the DNA TGTGCCAGCAGCAGGGGGTTGGATGAAAAACTGTTTTTT. It yields the protein CASSRGLDEKLFF.

J is TRBJ1-1 and V is TRBV7-9; TRBD1 agrees at 10 bases. The CDR3 is made up of 16 amino acids. With 5 bases clipped from V and 5 bases from J, the junction kept 11 bases outside the gene matches. CDR1 is SEHNR and CDR2 is FQNEAQ in the germline V gene (reference sequence). CDR3 protein: CASSPGGTGARTEAFF. CDR3 bases: TGTGCCAGCAGCCCTGGGGGGACAGGGGCGCGGACTGAAGCTTTCTTT.

The chain uses TRBV30 and TRBJ2-7, with TRBD2 matching 9 bases. This CDR3 spans 14 amino acids. In germline, CDR1 is GTSNPN, CDR2 SVGIG (reference sequence). V gave up 2 bases and J gave up 3 bases; unmatched junction bases: 5. In DNA form, the CDR3 reads TGTGCCTGGAGTCAAGCGGGGGGCATCTACGAGCAGTACTTC. Protein sequence: CAWSQAGGIYEQYF.

The chain combines TRBV19 with TRBJ2-7; 10 bases align to TRBD1. J was trimmed by 5 bases and V by 7 bases; bases with no gene match: 20. The CDR3 covers 18 residues. Germline V gene data show CDR1 as LNHDA and CDR2 as SQIVND (reference sequence). The DNA for the CDR3 is TGTGCCAGTATACCGGGACAGGGGCTTCAGCATCCGGGGGACGAGCAGTACTTC. It codes for CASIPGQGLQHPGDEQYF.

The chain has TRBV6-1 and TRBJ2-7; 8 positions match TRBD2. Germline V CDR1 and CDR2: MNHNS, SASEGT. The CDR3 runs 15 residues. The ends lost 8 bases at V and 4 bases at J; junction bases unmatched: 13. In nucleotides, the CDR3 is TGTGCCAGCGGCCCTTTTGGCGGGGGGCTATACGAGCAGTACTTC. Protein product: CASGPFGGGLYEQYF.

This chain links TRBV27 with TRBJ1-6; tentative D call: TRBD1 (6 bases). CDR3 size: 12 residues. Per germline, CDR1 MNHEY and CDR2 SMNVEV (reference sequence). Trimming removed 8 bases from V and 7 bases from J, with 9 bases in between. This chain's CDR3 is CASGGANSPLHF. CDR3 nucleotide sequence: TGTGCCAGCGGGGGGGCGAATTCACCCCTCCACTTT.

The CDR3 nucleotides are TGTGCCAGCAGGGATATGGGGAGAGCTAATGAAAAACTGTTTTTT. Amino acids: CASRDMGRANEKLFF. The rearrangement links TRBV27 to TRBJ1-4; D is undetermined. This CDR3 has 15 residues. With 6 bases removed from V and 3 bases from J, the gap between germline ends came to 14 bases. The germline V gene encodes CDR1 MNHEY and CDR2 SMNVEV (reference sequence). Based on the CDR3 plus reference TRBV27 and TRBJ1-4, the full variable domain is EAQVTQNPRYLITVTGKKLTVTCSQNMNHEYMSWYRQDPGLGLRQIYYSMNVEVTDKGDVPEGYKVSRKEKRNFPLILESPSPNQTSLYFCASRDMGRANEKLFFGSGTQLSVL.

This rearrangement joins TRBV27 to TRBJ2-2; 9 positions match TRBD2. CDR3 length: 16 amino acids. Trimming at V came to 4 bases and at J to 2 bases, leaving 5 bases not matched to a gene. Germline V gene data show CDR1 as MNHEY and CDR2 as SMNVEV (reference sequence). CDR3: CASSSLAGINTGELFF. CDR3 in DNA: TGTGCCAGCAGTTCTCTAGCGGGGATTAACACCGGGGAGCTGTTTTTT.

In DNA, the CDR3 is TGCGCCAGCAGCCAAGGATTAGCGGCTAACAATGAGCAGTTCTTC. Encoded protein: CASSQGLAANNEQFF. The J gene is TRBJ2-1, the V gene TRBV4-1, with D possibly matching TRBD2 (6 bases). V lost 1 base to trimming and J lost 5 bases, with 12 bases between them. Germline CDR1 MGHRA, CDR2 YSYEKL. There are 15 residues in the CDR3.

The gene calls are TRBV4-1 and TRBJ1-2, with D tentatively TRBD1 (6 bases). Germline V gene lookup returns CDR1 MGHRA and CDR2 YSYEKL. The germline V and J ends were trimmed by 4 bases and 8 bases, with 23 bases remaining between them. The CDR3 runs 16 residues. The CDR3 DNA follows: TGCGCCAGCAGCCTAAAAAGGGGACACCAGAGGGGCGGCTACACCTTC. Protein sequence: CASSLKRGHQRGGYTF.

V is TRBV30 and J is TRBJ2-2; the match to TRBD1 covers 8 bases. This CDR3 spans 16 amino acids. Losses at the gene ends were 1 base for V and 7 bases for J; bases not matched to a gene: 11. The germline gives CDR1 GTSNPN, CDR2 SVGIG (reference sequence). The CDR3, as DNA: TGTGCCTGGAGTGAAGTTGGACAGGGTGACTTCGGGGAGCTGTTTTTT. Its translation is CAWSEVGQGDFGELFF.

The chain carries TRBV9 and TRBJ1-2; no clear D gene. Germline-derived CDR1 and CDR2 are SGDLS and YYNGEE. V gave up 0 bases and J gave up 0 bases, with 9 bases separating them. The CDR3 has 15 residues. In DNA form, the CDR3 reads TGTGCCAGCAGCGTAGGGCCGACACCTAACTATGGCTACACCTTC. Protein product: CASSVGPTPNYGYTF. Using reference TRBV9 and TRBJ1-2 for the parts outside the CDR3, the full variable domain is DSGVTQTPKHLITATGQRVTLRCSPRSGDLSVYWYQQSLDQGLQFLIQYYNGEERAKGNILERFSAQQFPDLHSELNLSSLELGDSALYFCASSVGPTPNYGYTFGSGTRLTVV.

The chain recombines TRBV11-2 with TRBJ2-5; D is ambiguous. The CDR3 runs 14 residues. Deletions cut 6 bases from V and 5 bases from J, with 16 bases between. Germline V gene data show CDR1 as SGHAT and CDR2 as FQNNGV. CDR3 sequence: CASSPYIGWETQYF. In nucleotides, the CDR3 is TGTGCCAGCAGTCCTTATATCGGGTGGGAGACCCAGTACTTC.

Only a few counts were recorded for this clone. The chain has TRBV7-8 and TRBJ1-5, with no clear D. Germline lookup yields CDR1 SGHVS and CDR2 FQNEAQ. The CDR3 covers 14 residues. V was pared by 2 bases and J by 0 bases, with 5 bases between. CDR3 sequence: CASSLQNSNQPQHF. CDR3 DNA sequence: TGTGCCAGCAGCTTACAAAATAGCAATCAGCCCCAGCATTTT.

J is TRBJ2-1 and V is TRBV13, with 8 positions matching TRBD2. There are 15 residues in the CDR3. Germline trimming cut 4 bases from V and 2 bases from J; bases unmatched to any gene: 4. Germline loops: CDR1 PRHDT, CDR2 FYEKMQ (reference sequence). The CDR3 here is CASSSGGAPYNEQFF. CDR3 in DNA: TGTGCCAGCAGCTCCGGGGGGGCCCCCTACAATGAGCAGTTCTTC.

The chain is built from TRBV7-2 and TRBJ1-2; D perhaps matches TRBD1 (6 bases). V lost 2 bases to trimming and J lost 1 base, with 20 bases between them. This CDR3 comprises 18 residues. Looked up from germline, CDR1 is SGHTA and CDR2 is FQGNSA. The CDR3 DNA sequence: TGTGCCAGCAGCTTAACCGGGACACTACCATATCTTAACTATGGCTACACCTTC. Translating it yields CASSLTGTLPYLNYGYTF.

The rearrangement joins TRBV11-1 to TRBJ2-5; 8 nucleotides match TRBD2. Trimming at V came to 5 bases and at J to 9 bases, leaving 17 bases not matched to a gene. The CDR3 loop spans 16 amino acids. Germline values: CDR1 SGHAT, CDR2 FQDESV (reference sequence). Here the CDR3 reads CASSPRERGHQRAQYF. The CDR3 DNA reads TGTGCCAGCAGCCCCCGGGAGCGGGGGCACCAAAGGGCCCAGTACTTC.

This chain uses TRBV5-1 with TRBJ1-5; D gene ambiguous. Trimming removed 4 bases at V and 0 bases at J, with 14 bases between. CDR1 and CDR2 (germline): SGHRS, YFSETQ. This CDR3 contains 16 residues. The CDR3 loop reads CASSAGPGDSNQPQHF. The CDR3 DNA is TGCGCCAGCAGCGCGGGCCCGGGAGATAGCAATCAGCCCCAGCATTTT.

The V and J genes are TRBV7-8 and TRBJ1-4; the D is unclear. Trimming took off 4 bases at V and 3 bases at J, with 12 bases between the two ends. CDR3 length: 15 amino acids. Germline values: CDR1 SGHVS, CDR2 FQNEAQ. This chain's CDR3 is CASSSIARSNEKLFF. The CDR3 bases are TGTGCCAGCAGCTCTATAGCCAGATCTAATGAAAAACTGTTTTTT. Supplemented by reference TRBV7-8 and TRBJ1-4, the full variable domain reads GAGVSQSPRYKVAKRGQDVALRCDPISGHVSLFWYQQALGQGPEFLTYFQNEAQLDKSGLPSDRFFAERPEGSVSTLKIQRTQQEDSAVYLCASSSIARSNEKLFFGSGTQLSVL.

CDR3 sequence: CASSSGAGLSTDTQYF. The CDR3 nucleotides read TGTGCCAGCAGCTCTGGGGCAGGGTTGAGCACAGATACGCAGTATTTT. The chain joins TRBV5-6 to TRBJ2-3; a weak D match, TRBD1 (5 bases). The CDR3 is 16 residues long. The V end lost 3 bases, the J end lost 0 bases, and 14 bases lay between the germline ends. CDR1 and CDR2 (germline): SGHDT, YYEEEE.

This clone was counted between two and nine times. The genes are TRBV10-3 and TRBJ1-3; TRBD1 matches 9 bases. Germline-derived CDR1 and CDR2 are ENHRY and SYGVKD. The CDR3 length is 18 residues. V gave up 0 bases and J gave up 5 bases; unmatched junction bases: 11. CDR3 coding DNA: TGTGCCATCAGTGAGTCGCGAGTGGGACAGGGTACTAGAAACACCATATATTTT. This gives the protein CAISESRVGQGTRNTIYF.